These 18 T cell receptor beta chains came from one sample sequenced in a study of response to subunit inactivated influenza vaccine. TCRdb processed the RT-PCR reads anew with MiXCR; each CDR3 protein has one entry. The table includes around 500,000 distinct CDR3 sequences, around 9.9% detected once. Sequences were derived from PBMCs from blood, sampled roughly 6 weeks after vaccination. The receptors were sampled from a man aged 45-60 years who received an inactivated influenza vaccine.

The chain joins TRBV6-1 to TRBJ2-2, with 7 nucleotides matching TRBD1. V trimming: 5 bases; J trimming: 7 bases; junction bases outside the gene matches: 4. Germline V gene data show CDR1 as MNHNS and CDR2 as SASEGT. The CDR3 runs to 13 residues. This chain's CDR3 is CASSRQGNGELFF. CDR3 nucleotide sequence: TGTGCCAGCAGTCGACAGGGCAACGGGGAGCTGTTTTTT.

The table lists this clonotype with many counts. The gene calls are TRBV28 and TRBJ2-2; 7 bases map to TRBD2. Germline CDR1 MDHEN, CDR2 SYDVKM. The CDR3 consists of 11 residues. V was clipped by 11 bases and J by 5 bases; unmatched bases: 2. The CDR3: CAGEGTGELFF. For the CDR3, the DNA is TGTGCCGGGGAGGGTACCGGGGAGCTGTTTTTT.

This clonotype was detected ten times or more. The chain recombines TRBV20-1 with TRBJ2-5; 10 bases line up with TRBD1. In germline, CDR1 is DFQATT, CDR2 SNEGSKA (reference sequence). The CDR3 has 14 amino acids. CDR3 sequence: CRGWDRGEKETQYF. For the CDR3, the DNA is TGCAGGGGGTGGGACAGGGGCGAAAAAGAGACCCAGTACTTC.

This clonotype occurred a few times. This chain connects TRBV10-3 to TRBJ1-1, with no clear D. V was pared by 6 bases and J by 1 base, with 9 bases between. CDR1 is ENHRY and CDR2 is SYGVKD in the germline V gene. The CDR3 loop spans 13 amino acids. DNA for the CDR3: TGTGCCATCAGCGCCGACTCGAACACTGAAGCTTTCTTT. The encoded protein is CAISADSNTEAFF.

This clonotype was seen a few times. CDR3 residues: CASSYDGVADNEQFF. The CDR3 DNA reads as TGTGCCAGCAGTTATGATGGGGTAGCAGACAATGAGCAGTTCTTC. The rearrangement uses TRBV6-2 or TRBV6-3 and TRBJ2-1; D is unresolved. Per germline, CDR1 MNHEY and CDR2 SVGEGT. V dropped 3 bases and J dropped 5 bases, with 14 bases sitting between them. The CDR3 spans 15 residues.

This clonotype came up many times. This chain links TRBV29-1 with TRBJ2-1; no clear D gene. This CDR3 has 9 amino acids. CDR1 SQVTM and CDR2 ANQGSEA come from the germline V gene. V shed 5 bases and J shed 8 bases, with 4 bases lying between them. The CDR3 bases are TGCAGCGTTACGGATGAGCAGTTCTTC. This codes for CSVTDEQFF.

The chain has TRBV27 and TRBJ2-2; possible D gene TRBD1, 5 bases. V lost 6 bases and J lost 11, with 19 bases in between. The CDR3 runs 14 residues. CDR1 is MNHEY and CDR2 is SMNVEV in the germline V gene (reference sequence). The CDR3, as DNA: TGTGCCAGCAGCGCTACCAGGACACTTGGAGAGCTGTTTTTT. It translates to CASSATRTLGELFF.

This clonotype was detected ten times or more. The V gene is TRBV11-2, the J gene TRBJ2-3; 13 bases line up with TRBD2. The CDR3 runs 19 residues. With V trimmed by 5 bases and J by 0 bases, 11 bases remained unmatched. Germline loops: CDR1 SGHAT, CDR2 FQNNGV. The CDR3 nucleotides read TGTGCCAGCAGCCCGACTAGCGGGGGGCTTAGATTCAGCACAGATACGCAGTATTTT. It specifies CASSPTSGGLRFSTDTQYF.

V is TRBV29-1 and J is TRBJ2-5; D possibly matches TRBD1 or TRBD2 (5 bases each). Looked up from germline, CDR1 is SQVTM and CDR2 is ANQGSEA. The ends were cut back, 7 bases at V and 5 bases at J, with 17 bases in the middle. The CDR3 sequence is 13 residues long. The CDR3, as DNA: TGCAGCGCCGGGACCCTAAAGGTGGAGACCCAGTACTTC. It codes for CSAGTLKVETQYF.

The rearrangement links TRBV7-9 to TRBJ2-3; 10 positions agree with TRBD2. Trimming at V came to 7 bases and at J to 6 bases, leaving 13 bases not matched to a gene. CDR1 SEHNR and CDR2 FQNEAQ come from the germline V gene (reference sequence). The CDR3 consists of 16 residues. CDR3 DNA: TGTGCCAGCACCCCGTGGTCTAGCGGGAGCCCCGATACGCAGTATTTT. Protein: CASTPWSSGSPDTQYF.

This chain links TRBV6-1 with TRBJ2-7; possible D gene TRBD1, 5 bases. The germline CDR1 and CDR2 sequences are MNHNS and SASEGT. The CDR3 runs 14 residues. Deletions cut 5 bases from V and 0 bases from J, with 11 bases between. CDR3 region: CASSIAGFSYEQYF. Here the CDR3 DNA reads TGTGCCAGCAGTATCGCAGGGTTCTCCTACGAGCAGTACTTC.

This clonotype occurred many times. This chain links TRBV29-1 with TRBJ2-5, with 9 bases identical to TRBD2. V was clipped by 6 bases and J by 1 base; unmatched bases: 6. The germline CDR1 and CDR2 sequences are SQVTM and ANQGSEA. The length of the CDR3 is 14 residues. CDR3 sequence reads: CSVGGRAVQETQYF. CDR3 bases: TGCAGCGTAGGCGGGAGGGCCGTCCAAGAGACCCAGTACTTC.

The chain is built from TRBV6-1 and TRBJ2-3, with a weak D call TRBD1 (6 bases). Trimming pared 6 bases from V and 0 bases from J, leaving 16 bases between. This CDR3 is built from 16 residues. Germline lookup yields CDR1 MNHNS and CDR2 SASEGT. The chain's CDR3 is CASSPALQGSTDTQYF. As DNA, the CDR3 is TGTGCCAGCAGCCCTGCCCTACAGGGCAGCACAGATACGCAGTATTTT.

This clonotype has at least ten counts. The chain links TRBV5-1 to TRBJ2-5; D may match TRBD1 or TRBD2 (6 bases each). Trimming stripped 3 bases from V and 2 bases from J, with 14 bases between. The germline V gene has CDR1 SGHRS and CDR2 YFSETQ. There are 15 residues in the CDR3. In nucleotides, the CDR3 is TGCGCCAGCAGCTCTTCGAGGGGGGAGCAAGAGACCCAGTACTTC. This gives the protein CASSSSRGEQETQYF. The full variable domain, with the rest looked up from reference TRBV5-1 and TRBJ2-5, is KAGVTQTPRYLIKTRGQQVTLSCSPISGHRSVSWYQQTPGQGLQFLFEYFSETQRNKGNFPGRFSGRQFSNSRSEMNVSTLELGDSALYLCASSSSRGEQETQYFGPGTRLLVL.

The rearrangement links TRBV6-1 to TRBJ2-1; TRBD2 agrees at 11 bases. The CDR3 is made up of 16 amino acids. V was clipped by 4 bases and J by 6 bases; unmatched bases: 8. Germline loops: CDR1 MNHNS, CDR2 SASEGT. CDR3 amino acids: CASSALTSGEFNEQFF. DNA of the CDR3: TGTGCCAGCAGTGCCTTGACTAGCGGGGAGTTCAATGAGCAGTTCTTC.

The rearrangement uses TRBV9 and TRBJ2-1, with 9 bases identical to TRBD1. Germline CDR1 reads SGDLS; CDR2 reads YYNGEE. This CDR3 contains 16 residues. J gave up 5 bases and V 0 bases, and 6 bases lay outside the gene matches. The CDR3 DNA is TGTGCCAGCAGCGTAGGAGACAGGGGGAGGGACAATGAGCAGTTCTTC. This sequence encodes CASSVGDRGRDNEQFF.

The gene calls are TRBV7-8 and TRBJ2-7, with 10 bases matching TRBD1. This CDR3 is built from 14 residues. J was trimmed by 6 bases and V by 2 bases; bases with no gene match: 4. CDR1 is SGHVS, CDR2 FQNEAQ, per germline. In DNA form, the CDR3 reads TGTGCCAGCAGCTTAAACCGGGACAGGGGCGAGCAGTACTTC. It yields the protein CASSLNRDRGEQYF.

Only a few counts were recorded for this clonotype. The chain combines TRBV3-1 with TRBJ2-1, with 8 bases aligning to TRBD1. The CDR3 has 15 residues. CDR1 and CDR2 (germline): LGHDT, YNNKEL (reference sequence). J gave up 4 bases and V 3 bases, and 5 bases lay outside the gene matches. The CDR3 loop reads CASSHGQGIYNEQFF. In DNA, the CDR3 is TGTGCCAGCAGCCACGGACAGGGCATATACAATGAGCAGTTCTTC.